This T cell receptor beta chain was sequenced for a study of CD4 T cells in relation to SARS-CoV-2 and coronaviruses. Study-wide points: Memory recall responses, not primary responses primed in culture, are what the assay detects.

Before the COVID-19 pandemic, during about 2010-2018, CD4+ T cells were taken from unexposed donors. The repertoire was sequenced with immunoSEQ multiplex PCR; TCRdb's copy has only in-frame clones and lacks some. The sample shows nearly 70,000 clones, approximately 93% of them seen only once. This clone was detected a few times. Its antigen is not known. The CDR3 is 13 residues long. The V segment lost 4 bases and the J segment 8 bases; nucleotides outside the gene matches: 4. From germline, CDR1 is SGHVS and CDR2 FQNEAQ. This TCR came from a human donor in good health. Sequencing was carried out using naive CD4+ T cells from PBMCs. Subset reported: naive CD4+ T cells isolated by negative enrichment. The rearrangement links TRBV7-8 to TRBJ2-1; 8 positions match TRBD1. The CDR3 DNA reads TGTGCCAGCAGCTCCGACAGGGGAGATGAGCAGTTCTTC. Translated: CASSSDRGDEQFF.